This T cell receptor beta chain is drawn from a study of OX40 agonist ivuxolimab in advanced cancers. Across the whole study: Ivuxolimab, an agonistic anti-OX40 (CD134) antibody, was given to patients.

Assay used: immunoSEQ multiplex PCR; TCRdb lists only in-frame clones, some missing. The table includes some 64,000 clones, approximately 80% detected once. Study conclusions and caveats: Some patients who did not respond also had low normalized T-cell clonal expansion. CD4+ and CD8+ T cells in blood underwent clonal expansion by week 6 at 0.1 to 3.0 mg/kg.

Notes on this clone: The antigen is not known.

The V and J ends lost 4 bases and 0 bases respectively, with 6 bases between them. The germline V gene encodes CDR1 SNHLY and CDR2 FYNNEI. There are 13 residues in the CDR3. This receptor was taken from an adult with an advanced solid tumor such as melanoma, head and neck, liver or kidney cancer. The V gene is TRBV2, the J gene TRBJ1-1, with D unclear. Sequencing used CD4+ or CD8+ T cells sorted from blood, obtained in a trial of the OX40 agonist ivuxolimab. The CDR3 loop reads CASSVHMNTEAFF. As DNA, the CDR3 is TGTGCCAGCAGTGTACATATGAACACTGAAGCTTTCTTT.